A single sample is the source of the 22 T cell receptor beta chains below, sequenced in a study of T cell responses to AZD1222 COVID-19 vaccine. The data were produced by immunoSEQ multiplex PCR, yet TCRdb's version contains in-frame clones alone and is incomplete. The sample holds over 45,000 clones, approximately 91% seen once. The sample in question was peripheral blood, obtained 28 days after the second AZD1222 dose. These receptors were obtained from an adult who received the AZD1222 COVID-19 vaccine.

The rearrangement joins TRBV27 to TRBJ2-3; TRBD1 is a possible D gene (6 bases). This CDR3 region has 16 residues. The V end was cut by 5 bases, the J end by 5 bases, with 20 bases between. Germline V gene sequence: CDR1 MNHEY, CDR2 SMNVEV (reference sequence). The CDR3 loop is CASSPIDGSRGDTQYF. For the CDR3, the DNA is TGTGCCAGCAGTCCGATCGATGGCAGCAGGGGAGATACGCAGTATTTT.

Details on this clone: Other DNA sequences in this specimen translate into the identical CDR3. This chain uses TRBV27 with TRBJ2-7, with 9 nucleotides matching TRBD1. Unmatched junction bases numbered 3, after V lost 5 bases and J lost 4 bases. Per germline, CDR1 MNHEY and CDR2 SMNVEV (reference sequence). The CDR3 runs 13 residues. Here the CDR3 DNA reads TGTGCCAGCAGTCCCGGGACAGGGTACGAGCAGTACTTC. It translates to CASSPGTGYEQYF.

The chain links TRBV19 to TRBJ1-1, with D unclear. Trimming stripped 2 bases from V and 1 base from J, with 8 bases between. The CDR3 is 14 amino acids. Germline V CDR1 and CDR2: LNHDA, SQIVND (reference sequence). CDR3 loop: CASSISLANTEAFF. Written as DNA, the CDR3 is TGTGCCAGTAGTATATCCCTCGCGAACACTGAAGCTTTCTTT.

The CDR3 DNA is TGTGCCAGCAGTTTATCGGGACTGAAGTTCTTC. The encoded protein is CASSLSGLKFF. The V call is TRBV6-5, the J call TRBJ2-1; D is possibly TRBD2 (6 bases). Trimming stripped 4 bases from V and 14 bases from J, with 12 bases between. The CDR3 has 11 residues. Per germline, CDR1 MNHEY and CDR2 SVGAGI.

The chain uses TRBV5-1 and TRBJ2-7; a weak D match, TRBD2 (6 bases). V was pared by 0 bases and J by 4 bases, with 17 bases between. CDR1 is SGHRS and CDR2 is YFSETQ in the germline V gene. The length of the CDR3 is 16 residues. CDR3 nucleotides: TGCGCCAGCAGCTTGGCTCTCGGGAGTAACGGTTACGAGCAGTACTTC. As protein: CASSLALGSNGYEQYF.

This sequence joins TRBV5-4 and TRBJ1-2; D gene ambiguous. Trimming removed 0 bases from V and 4 bases from J, with 10 bases in between. CDR3 length equals 14 residues. From germline, CDR1 is SGHNT and CDR2 YYREEE (reference sequence). In DNA form, the CDR3 reads TGTGCCAGCAGCTTGGACGCACGCGTCTATGGCTACACCTTC. This gives the protein CASSLDARVYGYTF. Together with reference TRBV5-4 and TRBJ1-2, the CDR3 gives the full variable domain: ETGVTQSPTHLIKTRGQQVTLRCSSQSGHNTVSWYQQALGQGPQFIFQYYREEENGRGNFPPRFSGLQFPNYSSELNVNALELDDSALYLCASSLDARVYGYTFGSGTRLTVV.

The rearrangement joins TRBV7-6 to TRBJ1-5; D may be TRBD1 (6 bases). The CDR3 contains 15 residues. CDR1 and CDR2 from the germline V gene are SGHVS and FNYEAQ. The ends were cut back, 5 bases at V and 4 bases at J, with 15 bases in the middle. The CDR3 coding sequence is TGTGCCAGCAGCCGATCGACAGGAACAAATCAGCCCCAGCATTTT. Its protein is CASSRSTGTNQPQHF.

The chain joins TRBV6-6 to TRBJ2-2; no clear D gene. CDR3 length equals 14 residues. Trimming removed 8 bases from V and 0 bases from J, with 10 bases in between. The germline CDR1 and CDR2 sequences are MNHNY and SVGAGI (reference sequence). The CDR3 spells CASWVRPNTGELFF. CDR3 in DNA: TGTGCCAGCTGGGTTAGGCCGAACACCGGGGAGCTGTTTTTT.

The genes are TRBV18 and TRBJ1-5; D is uncertain. The V gene lost 3 bases and the J gene lost 2 bases, with 8 bases spanning the gap. The CDR3 contains 14 residues. Germline V gene sequence: CDR1 KGHSH, CDR2 LQKENI. CDR3: CASSPGYGNQPQHF. CDR3 nucleotide sequence: TGTGCCAGCTCACCTGGGTACGGCAATCAGCCCCAGCATTTT. The variable domain in full, completed from reference TRBV18 and TRBJ1-5, reads NAGVMQNPRHLVRRRGQEARLRCSPMKGHSHVYWYRQLPEEGLKFMVYLQKENIIDESGMPKERFSAEFPKEGPSILRIQQVVRGDSAAYFCASSPGYGNQPQHFGDGTRLSIL.

The chain carries TRBV13 and TRBJ2-3; D is possibly TRBD2 (5 bases). V was cut by 6 bases and J by 6 bases, with 19 bases left in between. Germline V gives CDR1 PRHDT, CDR2 FYEKMQ (reference sequence). The CDR3 loop spans 15 amino acids. The CDR3 protein is CASRHRERRTDTQYF. CDR3 sequence (DNA): TGTGCCAGCAGACATAGGGAGCGGCGGACGGATACGCAGTATTTT.

The chain links TRBV19 to TRBJ2-1; 10 nucleotides match TRBD2. The germline V gene has CDR1 LNHDA and CDR2 SQIVND (reference sequence). The CDR3 is 16 amino acids. V trimming: 5 bases; J trimming: 2 bases; junction bases outside the gene matches: 6. The CDR3 spells CASSLNLAGAYNEQFF. The CDR3 bases are TGTGCCAGTAGTCTCAATCTAGCGGGGGCCTACAATGAGCAGTTCTTC. The variable domain in full, with the rest retrieved from reference TRBV19 and TRBJ2-1, is DGGITQSPKYLFRKEGQNVTLSCEQNLNHDAMYWYRQDPGQGLRLIYYSQIVNDFQKGDIAEGYSVSREKKESFPLTVTSAQKNPTAFYLCASSLNLAGAYNEQFFGPGTRLTVL.

The chain joins TRBV19 to TRBJ1-2; D possibly corresponds to TRBD1 (5 bases). V was pared by 3 bases and J by 4 bases, with 21 bases between. This CDR3 has 17 residues. In germline, CDR1 is LNHDA, CDR2 SQIVND (reference sequence). CDR3 residues: CASSIPGAGLDGYGYTF. In DNA, the CDR3 is TGTGCCAGTAGTATCCCTGGGGCCGGTTTGGATGGCTATGGCTACACCTTC.

In the case of this clone: Other DNA sequences in this specimen translate into the identical CDR3. This chain's CDR3 is CASSLEGNYGYTF. Written as DNA, the CDR3 is TGTGCCAGCAGTTTAGAGGGAAACTATGGCTACACCTTC. The chain has TRBV28 and TRBJ1-2; no definite D call. Deletions cut 2 bases from V and 2 bases from J, with 6 bases between. Looked up from germline, CDR1 is MDHEN and CDR2 is SYDVKM. The length of the CDR3 is 13 residues.

The chain recombines TRBV7-2 with TRBJ2-1, with D unresolved. V lost 2 bases, J lost 4 bases, and 12 bases lay in between. Germline lookup yields CDR1 SGHTA and CDR2 FQGNSA. The CDR3 extends over 15 amino acids. CDR3 DNA: TGTGCCAGCAGCTTAATGACGGGCGTATACAATGAGCAGTTCTTC. This codes for CASSLMTGVYNEQFF.

The V call is TRBV19, the J call TRBJ2-5; no clear D gene. The germline V gene has CDR1 LNHDA and CDR2 SQIVND (reference sequence). V lost 5 bases and J lost 4, with 14 bases in between. This CDR3 contains 14 residues. The CDR3 here is CASSLLRSSETQYF. In DNA form, the CDR3 reads TGTGCCAGTAGTCTCCTGAGGAGTTCAGAGACCCAGTACTTC.

This CDR3 is CASSLSIQGTEAFF. The CDR3, as DNA: TGTGCCAGCAGTTTATCGATACAGGGGACTGAAGCTTTCTTT. The V call is TRBV27, the J call TRBJ1-1; 7 positions agree with TRBD1. CDR1 MNHEY and CDR2 SMNVEV come from the germline V gene (reference sequence). V gave up 0 bases and J gave up 5 bases; unmatched junction bases: 3. The CDR3 is made up of 14 amino acids.

The chain carries TRBV7-7 and TRBJ2-1; the match to TRBD1 covers 7 bases. Germline values: CDR1 SSHAT, CDR2 FNYEAQ (reference sequence). The CDR3 is 14 amino acids. V shed 5 bases, J shed 9 bases, and the junction held 10 bases outside the gene matches. CDR3 DNA: TGTGCCAGCAGCCCCCGACAGGGACCTGGTGAGCAGTTCTTC. As protein: CASSPRQGPGEQFF.

The chain carries TRBV12-3 or TRBV12-4 and TRBJ2-7, with 8 positions matching TRBD1. The V and J ends lost 8 bases and 5 bases, in that order; junction bases with no gene match: 2. The CDR3 consists of 11 residues. The chain's CDR3 is CASAGGDEQYF. The CDR3 region has the DNA TGTGCCAGCGCAGGGGGCGACGAGCAGTACTTC.

This clone has a handful of counts. This sequence joins TRBV14 and TRBJ2-7; 10 nucleotides align to TRBD1. Germline V gene data show CDR1 as SGHDN and CDR2 as FVKESK. Trimming took 2 bases from V and 3 from J; bases not matched to a gene: 7. The CDR3 contains 16 residues. The CDR3 reads CASSQPPGQGIYEQYF. CDR3 nucleotide sequence: TGTGCCAGCAGCCAACCCCCGGGACAGGGGATCTACGAGCAGTACTTC. Full variable domain (remainder filled in from reference TRBV14 and TRBJ2-7): EAGVTQFPSHSVIEKGQTVTLRCDPISGHDNLYWYRRVMGKEIKFLLHFVKESKQDESGMPNNRFLAERTGGTYSTLKVQPAELEDSGVYFCASSQPPGQGIYEQYFGPGTRLTVT.

The chain employs TRBV28 and TRBJ1-4; 10 bases map to TRBD1. Trimming at V came to 5 bases and at J to 7 bases, leaving 7 bases not matched to a gene. The CDR3 extends over 15 amino acids. Germline V gene data show CDR1 as MDHEN and CDR2 as SYDVKM. This chain's CDR3 is CASSLLGTGAEKLFF. CDR3 bases: TGTGCCAGCAGTCTGCTTGGGACAGGGGCTGAAAAACTGTTTTTT.

This clone was recorded once. The rearrangement uses TRBV27 and TRBJ1-1; D may be TRBD1 (6 bases). V lost 6 bases and J 4 bases, leaving 9 bases between the germline ends. Germline V gene data show CDR1 as MNHEY and CDR2 as SMNVEV (reference sequence). The CDR3 runs 12 residues. The CDR3 DNA is TGTGCCAGCAGCTCGGGGGCCACTGAAGCTTTCTTT. The encoded protein is CASSSGATEAFF.

This chain joins TRBV16 and TRBJ1-3; 7 positions agree with TRBD1. Per the germline V gene, CDR1 is KGHSY and CDR2 is FQNENV. The CDR3 is 15 residues long. V gave up 5 bases and J gave up 3 bases; unmatched junction bases: 7. The CDR3 reads CASSSTGTDGNTIYF. The CDR3 coding sequence is TGTGCCAGCAGCTCTACGGGGACAGATGGAAACACCATATATTTT.